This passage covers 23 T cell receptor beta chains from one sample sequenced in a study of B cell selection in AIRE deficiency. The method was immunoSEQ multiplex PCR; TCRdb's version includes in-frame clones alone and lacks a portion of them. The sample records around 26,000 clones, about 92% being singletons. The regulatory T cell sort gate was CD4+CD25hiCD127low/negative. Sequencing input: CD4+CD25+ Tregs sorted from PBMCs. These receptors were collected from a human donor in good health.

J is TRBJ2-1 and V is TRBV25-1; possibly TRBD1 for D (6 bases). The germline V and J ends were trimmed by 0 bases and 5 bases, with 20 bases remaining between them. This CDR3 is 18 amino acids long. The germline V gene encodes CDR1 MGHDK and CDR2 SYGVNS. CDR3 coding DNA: TGTGCCAGCAGTGAATATGGTGGGGGCGGGTACAATAACAATGAGCAGTTCTTC. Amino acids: CASSEYGGGGYNNNEQFF.

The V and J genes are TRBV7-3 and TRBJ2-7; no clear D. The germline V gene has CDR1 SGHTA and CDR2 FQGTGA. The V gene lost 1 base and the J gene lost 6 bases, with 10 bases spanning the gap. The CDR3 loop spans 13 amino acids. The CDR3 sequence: CASSLSDLREQYF. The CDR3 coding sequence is TGTGCCAGCAGCTTAAGTGATCTCCGCGAGCAGTACTTC.

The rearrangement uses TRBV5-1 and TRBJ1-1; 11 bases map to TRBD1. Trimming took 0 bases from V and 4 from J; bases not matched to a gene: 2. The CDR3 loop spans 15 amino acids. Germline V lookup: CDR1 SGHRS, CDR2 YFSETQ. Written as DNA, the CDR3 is TGCGCCAGCAGCTTGGCCGGGACAGGGGGCACTGAAGCTTTCTTT. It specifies CASSLAGTGGTEAFF.

CDR3 sequence (DNA): TGTGCCAGCAGTTACCGAGACAGGCCACCGGACGAGCAGTACTTC. Translated, it gives CASSYRDRPPDEQYF. This rearrangement joins TRBV6-5 to TRBJ2-7, with a possible D match to TRBD1 (6 bases). There are 15 residues in the CDR3. Germline V gene data show CDR1 as MNHEY and CDR2 as SVGAGI. Trimming left V 2 bases short and J 5 bases short, with 16 bases between.

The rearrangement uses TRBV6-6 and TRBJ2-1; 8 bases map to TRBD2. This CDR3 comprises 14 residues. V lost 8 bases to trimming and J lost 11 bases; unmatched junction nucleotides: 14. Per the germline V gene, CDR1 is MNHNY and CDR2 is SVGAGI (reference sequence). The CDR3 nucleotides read TGTGCCAGCGGAACCGGGACTAGGAATTGGCAGCAGTTCTTC. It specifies CASGTGTRNWQQFF.

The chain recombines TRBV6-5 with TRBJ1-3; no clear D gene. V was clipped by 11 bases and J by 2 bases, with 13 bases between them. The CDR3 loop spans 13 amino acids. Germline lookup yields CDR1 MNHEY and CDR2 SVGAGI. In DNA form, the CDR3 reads TGTGCCTCCCGGACCCCGCCTGGAAACACCATATATTTT. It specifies CASRTPPGNTIYF.

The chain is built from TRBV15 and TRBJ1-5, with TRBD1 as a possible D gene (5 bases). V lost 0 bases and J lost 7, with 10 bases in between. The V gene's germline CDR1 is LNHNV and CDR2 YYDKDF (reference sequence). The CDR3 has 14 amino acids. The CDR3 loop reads CATSRDSRAQPQHF. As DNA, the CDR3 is TGTGCCACCAGCAGAGATTCCAGGGCCCAGCCCCAGCATTTT.

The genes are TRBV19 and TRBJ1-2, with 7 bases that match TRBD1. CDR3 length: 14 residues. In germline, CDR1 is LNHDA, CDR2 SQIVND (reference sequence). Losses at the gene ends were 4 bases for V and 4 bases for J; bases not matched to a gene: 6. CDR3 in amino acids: CASSKQGIGYGYTF. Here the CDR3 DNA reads TGTGCCAGTAGTAAACAGGGGATCGGCTATGGCTACACCTTC.

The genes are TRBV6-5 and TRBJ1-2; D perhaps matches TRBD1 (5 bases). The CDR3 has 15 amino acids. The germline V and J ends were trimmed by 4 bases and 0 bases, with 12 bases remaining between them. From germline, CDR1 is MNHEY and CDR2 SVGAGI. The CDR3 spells CASSSYPGTNYGYTF. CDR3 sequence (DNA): TGTGCCAGCAGTTCCTACCCAGGGACTAACTATGGCTACACCTTC.

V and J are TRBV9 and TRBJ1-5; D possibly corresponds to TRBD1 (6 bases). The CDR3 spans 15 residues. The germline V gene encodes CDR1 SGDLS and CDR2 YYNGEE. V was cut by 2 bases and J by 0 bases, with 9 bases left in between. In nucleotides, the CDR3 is TGTGCCAGCAGCGTGGGGGGACATAGCAATCAGCCCCAGCATTTT. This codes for CASSVGGHSNQPQHF.

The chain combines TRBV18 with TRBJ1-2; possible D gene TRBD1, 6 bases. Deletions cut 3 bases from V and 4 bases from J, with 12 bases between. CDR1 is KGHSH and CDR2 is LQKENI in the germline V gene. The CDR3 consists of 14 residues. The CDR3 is CASSPETGSYGYTF. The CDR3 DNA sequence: TGTGCCAGCTCACCGGAGACAGGTTCCTATGGCTACACCTTC. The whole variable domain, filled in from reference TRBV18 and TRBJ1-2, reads NAGVMQNPRHLVRRRGQEARLRCSPMKGHSHVYWYRQLPEEGLKFMVYLQKENIIDESGMPKERFSAEFPKEGPSILRIQQVVRGDSAAYFCASSPETGSYGYTFGSGTRLTVV.

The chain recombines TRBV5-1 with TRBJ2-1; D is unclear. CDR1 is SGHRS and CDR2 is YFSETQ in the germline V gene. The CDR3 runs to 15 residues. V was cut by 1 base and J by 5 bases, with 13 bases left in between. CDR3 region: CASSLSSPWDNEQFF. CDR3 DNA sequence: TGCGCCAGCAGCTTGTCGAGCCCCTGGGACAATGAGCAGTTCTTC.

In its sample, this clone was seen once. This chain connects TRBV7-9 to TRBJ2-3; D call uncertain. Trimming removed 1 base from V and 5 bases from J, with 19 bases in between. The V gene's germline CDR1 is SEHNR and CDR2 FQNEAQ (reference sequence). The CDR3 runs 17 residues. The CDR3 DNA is TGTGCCAGCAGCTTAGGGGCCCTTGTAGGATTAGGAGATACGCAGTATTTT. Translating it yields CASSLGALVGLGDTQYF.

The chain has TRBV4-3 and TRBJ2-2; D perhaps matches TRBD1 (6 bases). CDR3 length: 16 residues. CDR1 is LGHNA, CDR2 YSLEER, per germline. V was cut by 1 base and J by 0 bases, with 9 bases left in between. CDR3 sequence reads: CASSQAGASNTGELFF. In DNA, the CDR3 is TGCGCCAGCAGCCAAGCAGGGGCTTCGAACACCGGGGAGCTGTTTTTT.

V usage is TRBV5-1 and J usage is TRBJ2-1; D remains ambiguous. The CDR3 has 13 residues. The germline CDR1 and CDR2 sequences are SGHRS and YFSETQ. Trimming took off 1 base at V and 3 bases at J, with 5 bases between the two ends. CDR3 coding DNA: TGCGCCAGCAGCTTGACAGACTACAATGAGCAGTTCTTC. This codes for CASSLTDYNEQFF.

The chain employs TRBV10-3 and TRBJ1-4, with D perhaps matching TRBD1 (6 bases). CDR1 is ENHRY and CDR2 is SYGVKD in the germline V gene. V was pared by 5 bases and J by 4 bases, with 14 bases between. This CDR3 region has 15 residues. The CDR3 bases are TGTGCCATCAGTAACTCGACAGGCGTTAATGAAAAACTGTTTTTT. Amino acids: CAISNSTGVNEKLFF.

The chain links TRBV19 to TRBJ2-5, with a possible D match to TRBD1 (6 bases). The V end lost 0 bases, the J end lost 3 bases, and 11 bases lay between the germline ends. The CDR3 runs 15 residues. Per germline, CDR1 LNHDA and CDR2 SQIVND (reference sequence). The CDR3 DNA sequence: TGTGCCAGTAGTATAGAGGGCAGGGGAGAAGAGACCCAGTACTTC. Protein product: CASSIEGRGEETQYF.

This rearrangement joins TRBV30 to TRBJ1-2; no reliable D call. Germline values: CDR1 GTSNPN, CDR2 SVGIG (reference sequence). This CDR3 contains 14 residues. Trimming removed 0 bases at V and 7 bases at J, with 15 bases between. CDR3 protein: CAWSVDLPSPGYTF. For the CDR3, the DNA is TGTGCCTGGAGTGTAGACTTGCCATCCCCTGGCTACACCTTC.

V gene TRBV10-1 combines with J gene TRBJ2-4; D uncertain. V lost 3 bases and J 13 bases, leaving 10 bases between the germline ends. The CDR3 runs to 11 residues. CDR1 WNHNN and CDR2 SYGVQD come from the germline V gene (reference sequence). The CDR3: CASSDGFFQYF. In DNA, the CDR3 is TGCGCCAGCAGTGACGGCTTCTTCCAGTACTTC.

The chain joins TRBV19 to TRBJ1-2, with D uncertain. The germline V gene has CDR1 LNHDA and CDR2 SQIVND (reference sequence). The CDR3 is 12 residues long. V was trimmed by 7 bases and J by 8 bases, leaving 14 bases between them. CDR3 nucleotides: TGTGCCAGTAAGGAGGAATATCGCGGCTACACCTTC. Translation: CASKEEYRGYTF. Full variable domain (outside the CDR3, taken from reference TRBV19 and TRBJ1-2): DGGITQSPKYLFRKEGQNVTLSCEQNLNHDAMYWYRQDPGQGLRLIYYSQIVNDFQKGDIAEGYSVSREKKESFPLTVTSAQKNPTAFYLCASKEEYRGYTFGSGTRLTVV.

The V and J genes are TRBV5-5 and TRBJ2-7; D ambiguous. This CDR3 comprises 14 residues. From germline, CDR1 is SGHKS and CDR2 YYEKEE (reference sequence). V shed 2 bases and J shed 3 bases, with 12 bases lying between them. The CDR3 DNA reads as TGTGCCAGCAGCTTTTTGGGCAGATTCTACGAGCAGTACTTC. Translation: CASSFLGRFYEQYF.

The CDR3 region is CASSAHPSSGAYEQYF. The DNA of the CDR3 is TGTGCCAGCAGCGCGCACCCCTCTAGCGGGGCCTACGAGCAGTACTTC. The chain carries TRBV7-2 and TRBJ2-7, with 9 positions matching TRBD2. CDR1 and CDR2 (germline): SGHTA, FQGNSA. This CDR3 is built from 16 residues. The junction had 10 bases not matched to a gene; V was cut back by 5 bases and J by 2 bases.

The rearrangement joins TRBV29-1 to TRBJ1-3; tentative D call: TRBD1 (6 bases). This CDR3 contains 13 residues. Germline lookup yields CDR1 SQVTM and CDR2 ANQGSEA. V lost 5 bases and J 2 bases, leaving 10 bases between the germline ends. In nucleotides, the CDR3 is TGCAGCGTTTCCGCAGGGGCTGGAAACACCATATATTTT. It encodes CSVSAGAGNTIYF.